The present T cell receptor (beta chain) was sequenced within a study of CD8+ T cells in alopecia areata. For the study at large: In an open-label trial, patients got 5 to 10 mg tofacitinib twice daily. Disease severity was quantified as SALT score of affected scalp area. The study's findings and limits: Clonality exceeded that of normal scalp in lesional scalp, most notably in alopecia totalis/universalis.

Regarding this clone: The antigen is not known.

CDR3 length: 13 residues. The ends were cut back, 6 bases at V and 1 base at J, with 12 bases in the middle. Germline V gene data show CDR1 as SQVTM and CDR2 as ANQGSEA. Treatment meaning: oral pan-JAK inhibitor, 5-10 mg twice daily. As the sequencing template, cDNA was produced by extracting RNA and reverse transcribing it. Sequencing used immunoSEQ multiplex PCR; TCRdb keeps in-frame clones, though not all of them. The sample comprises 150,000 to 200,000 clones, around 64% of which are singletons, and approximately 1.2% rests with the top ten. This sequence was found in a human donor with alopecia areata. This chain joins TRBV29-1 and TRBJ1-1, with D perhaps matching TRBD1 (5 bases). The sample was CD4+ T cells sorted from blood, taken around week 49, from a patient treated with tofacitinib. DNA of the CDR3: TGCAGCGTGGAGGGGTTGACGAACACTGAAGCTTTCTTT. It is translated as CSVEGLTNTEAFF.